This T cell receptor beta chain is drawn from a study of blood T cell repertoires in COVID-19. The CDR3 covers 15 residues. In germline, CDR1 is MNHNY, CDR2 SVGAGI (reference sequence). V was pared by 0 bases and J by 3 bases, with 0 bases of the junction left unmatched. This clone has more than one count but fewer than ten. Clones were read by immunoSEQ multiplex PCR, and TCRdb kept only the in-frame ones, dropping some. Of about 260,000 clones in the sample, more than 85% are singletons; the top ten hold 2.8%. The origin of this receptor is a man aged 35-49 years who had been exposed to COVID-19. The chain links TRBV6-6 to TRBJ2-7, with 12 bases aligning to TRBD2. The specimen sequenced was PBMCs or T cells enriched from blood (not recorded which). CDR3 sequence reads: CASSYSTSGSYEQYF. CDR3 DNA sequence: TGTGCCAGCAGTTACTCGACTAGCGGGAGCTACGAGCAGTACTTC.